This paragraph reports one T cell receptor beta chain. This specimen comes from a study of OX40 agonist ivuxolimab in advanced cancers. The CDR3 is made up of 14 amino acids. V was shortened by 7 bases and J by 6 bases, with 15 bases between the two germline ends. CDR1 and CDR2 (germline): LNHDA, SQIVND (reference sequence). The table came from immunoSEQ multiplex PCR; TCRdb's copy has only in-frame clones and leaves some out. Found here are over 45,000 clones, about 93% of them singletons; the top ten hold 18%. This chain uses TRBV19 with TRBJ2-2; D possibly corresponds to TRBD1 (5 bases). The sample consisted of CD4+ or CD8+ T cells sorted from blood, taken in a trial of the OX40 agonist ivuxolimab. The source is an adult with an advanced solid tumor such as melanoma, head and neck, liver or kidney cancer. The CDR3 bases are TGTGCCAGTATTGGAGACTGGGGCGCCGGGGAGCTGTTTTTT. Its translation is CASIGDWGAGELFF.